The clone carrying this T cell receptor beta chain has just one count. Its antigen is unknown. Looked up from germline, CDR1 is LNHDA and CDR2 is SQIVND (reference sequence). V dropped 3 bases and J dropped 5 bases, with 17 bases sitting between them. This CDR3 is 16 amino acids long. This record belongs to a study of T cell responses to AZD1222 COVID-19 vaccine. Study overall: Pooled samples include second doses given at about 4 or 12 weeks. Study findings and constraints: Vaccination with two AZD1222 doses was followed by a rise in Spike-specific TCR breadth and depth. Donors were largely white British and mainly female; clonal diversity was possibly underestimated. Just a handful of AZD1222 recipients tested seropositive at baseline.

Sequencing was performed with immunoSEQ multiplex PCR; in TCRdb, only in-frame clones are kept and a portion is missing. The sample has about 84,000 clones, around nine tenths seen once; the top ten hold around 1.5%. The source material was peripheral blood, sampled on day 0 of AZD1222 vaccination. The receptor's source is an adult in good health. This sequence joins TRBV19 and TRBJ1-5; D might be TRBD1 (6 bases). CDR3 in DNA: TGTGCCAGTAGTATTAGTTGGACAGATTCCGATCAGCCCCAGCATTTT. Amino acid sequence: CASSISWTDSDQPQHF. Complete variable domain (other parts from reference TRBV19 and TRBJ1-5): DGGITQSPKYLFRKEGQNVTLSCEQNLNHDAMYWYRQDPGQGLRLIYYSQIVNDFQKGDIAEGYSVSREKKESFPLTVTSAQKNPTAFYLCASSISWTDSDQPQHFGDGTRLSIL.